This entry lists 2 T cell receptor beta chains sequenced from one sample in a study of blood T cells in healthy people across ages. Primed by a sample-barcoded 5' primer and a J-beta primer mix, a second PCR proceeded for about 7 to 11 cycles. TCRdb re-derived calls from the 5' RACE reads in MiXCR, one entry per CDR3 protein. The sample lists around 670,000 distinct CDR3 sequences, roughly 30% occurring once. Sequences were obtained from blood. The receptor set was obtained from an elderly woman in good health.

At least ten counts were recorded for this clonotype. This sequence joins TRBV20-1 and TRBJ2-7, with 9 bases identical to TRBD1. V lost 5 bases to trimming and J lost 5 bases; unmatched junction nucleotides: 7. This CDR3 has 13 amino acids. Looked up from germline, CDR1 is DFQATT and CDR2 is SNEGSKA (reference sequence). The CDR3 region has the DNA TGCAGTGCTTTTCTTACAGGGGGCAACGAGCAGTACTTC. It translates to CSAFLTGGNEQYF.

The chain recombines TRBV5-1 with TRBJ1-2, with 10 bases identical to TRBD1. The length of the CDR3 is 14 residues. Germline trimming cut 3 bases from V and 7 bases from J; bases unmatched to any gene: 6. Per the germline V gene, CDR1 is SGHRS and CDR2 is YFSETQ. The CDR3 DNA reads TGCGCCAGCAGCTGGGGACAGGGGTACGGTGGCTACACCTTC. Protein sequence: CASSWGQGYGGYTF. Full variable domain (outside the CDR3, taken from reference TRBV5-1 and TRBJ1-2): KAGVTQTPRYLIKTRGQQVTLSCSPISGHRSVSWYQQTPGQGLQFLFEYFSETQRNKGNFPGRFSGRQFSNSRSEMNVSTLELGDSALYLCASSWGQGYGGYTFGSGTRLTVV.